This T cell receptor beta chain was sequenced for a study of blood T cells in healthy people across ages (dated by TCRdb to the mid-2010s). For the wider study: In model experiments, roughly one uniquely barcoded TCR beta cDNA molecule per two T cells was captured by template switching. Age-related changes in TCR beta repertoire diversity were measured in the study by deep sequencing normalized with unique cDNA molecular identifiers. To avoid experimental bias, donors of different ages were distributed randomly across sequencing lanes. The donors were split into four age groups: young (average around 17 years), middle-aged (roughly 39), aged (62) and long-lived (about 82). Using the same blood draw, the study looked at two additional independent replicas of 1 million unique cDNA reads for two donors, one aged 18 to 30 and the other aged 80 or older. Beyond this particular receptor, the publication reports: Because profiling used bulk unsorted PBMCs, naive and antigen-experienced compartments could not be compared conclusively. Compared with the aged group, the long-lived group had more naive CD4+ T cells, fewer expanded clones and increased TCR diversity, a pattern suggesting age selection. A strong correlation was found between observed TCR beta diversity and the percentage of naive T cells measured by flow cytometry. As age increased, observed TCR beta diversity per million T cells dropped in a roughly linear way, and a significant reduction was already evident by age 40. The CMV infection status of donors was not known, potentially confounding age-related changes in expanded clonotypes. Total diversity estimates from one million sequenced T cells were considered lower bounds and underestimates.

Inclusive of the bounding cysteine and phenylalanine, the CDR3 is 16 residues long. Only the CDR3 region is kept as DNA, spanning 48 bases read in frame from base 1. In the germline V gene, CDR1 corresponds to MNHEY and CDR2 to SVGEGT. V is clipped by 0 bases and J by 4 bases, and the sequence between their germline boundaries is 16 bases long. The 40 or so donors, aged about 6 to 95 years, were systemically healthy Caucasian individuals from Russia. Each donor gave ten milliliters of peripheral blood, collected into EDTA-treated Vacutainer tubes. Ficoll-Paque density-gradient centrifugation was used to isolate PBMCs, with at least 6.5 million per sample. Trizol reagent was used to extract total RNA from the PBMCs, yielding at least 6 micrograms per sample. The percentages of naive CD45RAhigh/CD27high T cells were determined by flow cytometry on a PBMC aliquot from every donor. The library was obtained by 5' RACE. For sequencing, an Illumina HiSeq 2500 was employed. A second about 7 to 12 cycle PCR used a sample-barcoded 5' primer and a J-beta primer mix. A template-switch 5' adaptor carrying 12 random nucleotides introduced a unique molecular identifier onto each TCR beta cDNA molecule. At least 3 million CDR3-containing paired-end reads were obtained from each sample. First-strand cDNA was synthesized from all RNA with the Mint cDNA synthesis kit, primed by a TRBC-specific oligonucleotide. Following uracil-DNA glycosylase treatment, a first 18-cycle PCR with universal primers M1SS and BC2_uni_R was performed on all cDNA. The paper's processing steps were these. For normalization, 1 million high-quality reads, each with a distinct molecular identifier, were randomly selected from each sample. Reads with shared molecular identifiers were discarded instead of being binned into consensus sequences. MiTCR, run with a Q25 quality threshold and the strictest error-elimination algorithm, handled CDR3 identification, clonotype clustering and error correction. A nonparametric unseen species model with Euler transformation was used to estimate lower-bound total TCR beta diversity. TCRdb reworked the public reads: Q25 trimming with fastp, MiXCR clone assembly, productive beta chains retained. Each CDR3 protein appears once, grouped with its most common genes and DNA. It is TCRdb's table, rather than the study itself, that gives the V and J calls and clone size. For this sample there are over 1,300,000 distinct CDR3 sequences; approximately 59% appear just once. The ten largest account for 6.5% to 8.5% of the sample.

This clonotype has just a few counts. Its antigen is still unknown. Within one base of it there is no much larger clone, and no base qualities were kept. The source material was blood. The chain employs TRBV6-2 or TRBV6-3 and TRBJ2-7; the D gene cannot be resolved reliably. This clonotype originated in a man between 18 and 35 years old in good health. For the CDR3, the sequence is CASSYSRPSAAYEQYF. The nucleotide sequence is TGTGCCAGCAGTTACTCGAGGCCATCAGCCGCGTACGAGCAGTACTTC.